Sequencing of this T cell receptor beta chain was carried out in a study of beta chain features in type 1 diabetes. Whole-study findings and limits: Small HLA sub-analyses could not settle whether HLA shapes TCRB rearrangement. Type 1 diabetes patients showed a moderate but significant shortening of TCRB CDR3s in all four CD4+ subsets. Naive, central memory and Treg TCRB repertoires seemed to resemble each other more closely in patients than they did in healthy donors.

Sequenced material consisted of expressed TCRB transcripts (all of the isolated RNA was reverse transcribed). Assay used: immunoSEQ multiplex PCR; TCRdb lists only in-frame clones, some missing. The sample yields about 240,000 clones, 11% to 15% seen once. A word on this clone: Antigen specificity is unknown.

Sorting of CD4+ naive, central memory, regulatory and stem cell-like memory cells was performed via CD45RO/CCR7/CD25/CD127/CD95/CD27. Material for sequencing was naive CD4+ T cells from blood. The sequence derives from a man in his thirties or forties with type 1 diabetes.

The CDR3 DNA sequence: TGCGCCAGCAGTGGTGGACTAGCGAACACAGATACGCAGTATTTT. Its protein is CASSGGLANTDTQYF. The chain joins TRBV10-1 to TRBJ2-3, with 9 bases identical to TRBD2. There are 15 residues in the CDR3. Germline V lookup: CDR1 WNHNN, CDR2 SYGVQD (reference sequence). J gave up 2 bases and V 4 bases, and 4 bases lay outside the gene matches.